This T cell receptor (beta chain) was identified during a study of blood T cell repertoires in COVID-19. The germline V gene encodes CDR1 MDHEN and CDR2 SYDVKM. Trimming at V came to 10 bases and at J to 7 bases, leaving 14 bases not matched to a gene. The CDR3 runs 14 residues. Per the original methods: Amplifying reference gene primers gave estimates of nucleated cell counts. Method: immunoSEQ multiplex PCR; TCRdb's copy keeps in-frame clones and lacks some. That table gives V, J and clone size, and the DNA gave D and trimming. Of about 300,000 clones listed, roughly 86% are singletons. The receptor was derived from a woman aged 45-59 years with acute or convalescent COVID-19. V and J are TRBV28 and TRBJ2-7; 9 bases align to TRBD1. Sequencing was carried out using peripheral blood. CDR3 in amino acids: CATNPDRGIDEQYF. Here the CDR3 DNA reads TGTGCCACCAATCCCGACAGGGGGATCGATGAGCAGTACTTC.